The 17 T cell receptor beta chains presented below share a single source sample, sequenced in a study of T-cell reconstitution after alpha-beta-depleted transplantation in children. The TCRbeta library was prepared with unique molecular identifiers. TCRdb used MiXCR to reprocess the PCR reads, holding one entry per CDR3 protein. The data show 130,000 or so distinct CDR3 sequences, roughly 9% seen once. The source was PBMCs, mostly from graft donor cells, collected 180 days after TCRalphabeta/CD19-depleted stem cell transplant. Every receptor here comes from a girl under two years old who had a stem cell transplant for combined immunodeficiency, so the T cells may come from the graft donor.

This clonotype was seen many times. The chain employs TRBV6-1 and TRBJ1-3; 7 nucleotides match TRBD1. The V segment lost 5 bases and the J segment 4 bases; nucleotides outside the gene matches: 5. The CDR3 loop spans 14 amino acids. Germline CDR1 and CDR2: MNHNS and SASEGT. The CDR3: CASSTGVLGNTIYF. CDR3 coding DNA: TGTGCCAGCAGTACAGGGGTGCTGGGAAACACCATATATTTT.

This clonotype was seen a few times. The chain joins TRBV6-4 to TRBJ1-5; maybe TRBD1 (5 bases). Trimming shortened V by 4 bases and J by 6 bases, and 10 bases separated the two germline ends. CDR3 length equals 13 residues. Germline V gives CDR1 MRHNA, CDR2 SNTAGT. The CDR3 protein is CASSAREIQPQHF. CDR3 in DNA: TGTGCCAGCAGTGCCAGGGAGATTCAGCCCCAGCATTTT.

The chain joins TRBV29-1 to TRBJ2-3, with D perhaps TRBD1 (6 bases). The germline gives CDR1 SQVTM, CDR2 ANQGSEA. This CDR3 spans 12 amino acids. The V gene lost 4 bases and the J gene lost 6 bases, with 11 bases spanning the gap. The CDR3 spells CSVATGSDTQYF. The CDR3 coding sequence is TGCAGCGTTGCCACAGGGTCCGATACGCAGTATTTT.

The chain carries TRBV20-1 and TRBJ2-1; D gene uncertain. CDR3 size: 10 residues. Per germline, CDR1 DFQATT and CDR2 SNEGSKA (reference sequence). The V end was cut by 7 bases, the J end by 7 bases, with 8 bases between. Here the CDR3 DNA reads TGCAGTGTAGGCAGTAATGAGCAGTTCTTC. Amino acid sequence: CSVGSNEQFF.

This clonotype was seen a few times. The V and J genes are TRBV5-1 and TRBJ2-1; D possibly corresponds to TRBD1 (6 bases). This CDR3 is built from 14 residues. Germline CDR1 and CDR2: SGHRS and YFSETQ. V shed 2 bases and J shed 14 bases, with 20 bases lying between them. DNA for the CDR3: TGCGCCAGCAGCTTTTTGGGTCGACGACAGGTCGAGTTCTTC. Translating it yields CASSFLGRRQVEFF.

The gene calls are TRBV7-2 and TRBJ2-7, with D perhaps TRBD2 (5 bases). Trimming took 5 bases from V and 3 from J, leaving 14 bases between them. Germline V gives CDR1 SGHTA, CDR2 FQGNSA. The CDR3 has 14 amino acids. CDR3: CASSPEASSYEQYF. In nucleotides, the CDR3 is TGTGCCAGCAGCCCAGAGGCTAGCAGCTACGAGCAGTACTTC.

The chain employs TRBV11-2 and TRBJ2-3; D possibly uses TRBD1 or TRBD2 (5 bases each). Trimming left V 7 bases short and J 1 base short, with 24 bases between. This CDR3 region has 18 residues. Germline V gene sequence: CDR1 SGHAT, CDR2 FQNNGV. The CDR3 sequence is CASTGPRSSRGGTDTQYF. CDR3 bases: TGTGCCAGCACCGGGCCTCGTTCTTCCCGAGGGGGCACAGATACGCAGTATTTT.

This clonotype was observed a few times. V gene TRBV5-1 combines with J gene TRBJ2-7; TRBD2 might be the D (5 bases). CDR1 and CDR2 (germline): SGHRS, YFSETQ. The CDR3 has 15 residues. Trimming took 0 bases from V and 0 from J, leaving 10 bases between them. This CDR3 reads CASSLALEVSYEQYF. Here the CDR3 DNA reads TGCGCCAGCAGCTTGGCGTTGGAGGTCTCCTACGAGCAGTACTTC.

The sample holds a few counts of this clonotype. The chain carries TRBV5-1 and TRBJ2-1; 10 positions match TRBD2. CDR1 and CDR2 from the germline V gene are SGHRS and YFSETQ. The CDR3 has 15 amino acids. The V and J ends lost 2 bases and 3 bases, in that order; junction bases with no gene match: 2. As DNA, the CDR3 is TGCGCCAGCAGCTTCGGGACTAGCGACTACAATGAGCAGTTCTTC. It yields the protein CASSFGTSDYNEQFF. Full variable domain (outside the CDR3, taken from reference TRBV5-1 and TRBJ2-1): KAGVTQTPRYLIKTRGQQVTLSCSPISGHRSVSWYQQTPGQGLQFLFEYFSETQRNKGNFPGRFSGRQFSNSRSEMNVSTLELGDSALYLCASSFGTSDYNEQFFGPGTRLTVL.

This clonotype appeared many times. The genes are TRBV29-1 and TRBJ2-1; D not certain. This CDR3 contains 14 residues. V was cut by 6 bases and J by 0 bases, with 12 bases left in between. The germline gives CDR1 SQVTM, CDR2 ANQGSEA. The CDR3 DNA reads as TGCAGCGTCCTCATATCGAGCTCCTACAATGAGCAGTTCTTC. Translation gives CSVLISSSYNEQFF.

The V call is TRBV7-9, the J call TRBJ2-1; 8 nucleotides match TRBD2. Trimming took 6 bases from V and 5 from J; bases not matched to a gene: 6. Germline V gives CDR1 SEHNR, CDR2 FQNEAQ (reference sequence). The length of the CDR3 is 14 residues. The chain's CDR3 is CASSSGTRHNEQFF. For the CDR3, the DNA is TGTGCCAGCAGTTCCGGGACTAGACACAATGAGCAGTTCTTC.

In its sample, this clonotype was seen a few times. The rearrangement links TRBV27 to TRBJ2-7, with TRBD1 matching over 9 bases. The CDR3 extends over 14 amino acids. Unmatched junction bases numbered 5, after V lost 6 bases and J lost 2 bases. CDR1 is MNHEY and CDR2 is SMNVEV in the germline V gene (reference sequence). As DNA, the CDR3 is TGTGCCAGCAGAACGGGACAGGGCCCCTACGAGCAGTACTTC. This gives the protein CASRTGQGPYEQYF.

There are a few counts of this clonotype. The rearrangement uses TRBV10-3 and TRBJ2-1; D is perhaps TRBD2 (5 bases). Germline CDR1 ENHRY, CDR2 SYGVKD. There are 14 residues in the CDR3. Trimming shortened V by 0 bases and J by 8 bases, and 11 bases separated the two germline ends. The CDR3 DNA is TGTGCCATCAGTGAGTCGAGAGGGAGTGATGAGCAGTTCTTC. Protein sequence: CAISESRGSDEQFF.

This clonotype was seen only a few times. The chain carries TRBV20-1 and TRBJ2-2, with D unresolved. This CDR3 has 13 residues. CDR1 is DFQATT and CDR2 is SNEGSKA in the germline V gene (reference sequence). Trimming pared 5 bases from V and 2 bases from J, leaving 9 bases between. The CDR3 DNA reads as TGCAGTGCTGCACGACGAAACACCGGGGAGCTGTTTTTT. Translation: CSAARRNTGELFF.

This clonotype was seen at least ten times. The rearrangement joins TRBV21-1 to TRBJ2-7. TRBV21-1 constitutes a pseudogene. The CDR3 runs 12 residues. Here the CDR3 reads CATRGRLDEQYF. In nucleotides, the CDR3 is TGTGCCACCAGAGGTCGGTTGGACGAGCAGTACTTC.

The table lists this clonotype with a few counts. This chain uses TRBV20-1 with TRBJ2-5; no firm D call. Trimming pared 6 bases from V and 5 bases from J, leaving 16 bases between. Germline V gene lookup returns CDR1 DFQATT and CDR2 SNEGSKA (reference sequence). The CDR3 is 13 residues long. This chain's CDR3 is CSALPGSSETQYF. The CDR3 DNA reads TGCAGTGCCCTTCCAGGTAGCAGTGAGACCCAGTACTTC.

This clonotype was seen more than once but under ten times. The V call is TRBV20-1, the J call TRBJ2-4; D is perhaps TRBD2 (6 bases). This CDR3 has 16 residues. Germline-derived CDR1 and CDR2 are DFQATT and SNEGSKA (reference sequence). V was pared by 3 bases and J by 6 bases, with 21 bases between. CDR3 DNA sequence: TGCAGTGCTAGCCCCGTAGAACGGGGAGGACGAAACATTCAGTACTTC. Translating gives CSASPVERGGRNIQYF.